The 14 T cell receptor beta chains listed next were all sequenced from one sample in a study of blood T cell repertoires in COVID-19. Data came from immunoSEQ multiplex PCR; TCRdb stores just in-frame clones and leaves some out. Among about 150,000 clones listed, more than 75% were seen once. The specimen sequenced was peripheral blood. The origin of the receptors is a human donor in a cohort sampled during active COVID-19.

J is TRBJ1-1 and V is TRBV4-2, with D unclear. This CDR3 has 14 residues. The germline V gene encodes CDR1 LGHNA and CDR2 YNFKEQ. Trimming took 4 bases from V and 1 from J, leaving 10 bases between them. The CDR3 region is CASSPPGRNTEAFF. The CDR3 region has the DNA TGTGCCAGCAGCCCGCCGGGGAGGAACACTGAAGCTTTCTTT.

This chain's CDR3 is CAWDQGGRSSYEQYF. CDR3 bases: TGTGCCTGGGATCAGGGGGGTAGGAGCTCCTACGAGCAGTACTTC. The chain recombines TRBV30 with TRBJ2-7; D is perhaps TRBD1 (7 bases). The germline gives CDR1 GTSNPN, CDR2 SVGIG (reference sequence). V was clipped by 5 bases and J by 0 bases, with 17 bases between them. This CDR3 is built from 15 residues.

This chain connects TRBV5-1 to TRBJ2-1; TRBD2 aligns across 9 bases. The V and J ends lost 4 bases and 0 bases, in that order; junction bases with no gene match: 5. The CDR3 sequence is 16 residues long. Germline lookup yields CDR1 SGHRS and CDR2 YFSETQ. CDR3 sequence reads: CASSPGLANSYNEQFF. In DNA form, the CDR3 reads TGCGCCAGCAGCCCTGGACTAGCGAACTCCTACAATGAGCAGTTCTTC. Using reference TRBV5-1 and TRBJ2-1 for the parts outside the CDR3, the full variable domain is KAGVTQTPRYLIKTRGQQVTLSCSPISGHRSVSWYQQTPGQGLQFLFEYFSETQRNKGNFPGRFSGRQFSNSRSEMNVSTLELGDSALYLCASSPGLANSYNEQFFGPGTRLTVL.

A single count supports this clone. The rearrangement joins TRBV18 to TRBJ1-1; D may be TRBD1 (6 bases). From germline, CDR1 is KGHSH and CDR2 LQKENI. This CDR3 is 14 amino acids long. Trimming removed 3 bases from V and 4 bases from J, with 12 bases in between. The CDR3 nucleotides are TGTGCCAGCTCACCTCAGGGGCATGGCACTGAAGCTTTCTTT. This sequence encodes CASSPQGHGTEAFF.

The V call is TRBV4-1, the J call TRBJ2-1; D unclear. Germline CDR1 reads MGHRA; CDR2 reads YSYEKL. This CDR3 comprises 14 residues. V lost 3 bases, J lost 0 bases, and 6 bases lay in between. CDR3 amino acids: CASSHVNSYNEQFF. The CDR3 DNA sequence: TGCGCCAGCAGCCACGTAAACTCCTACAATGAGCAGTTCTTC.

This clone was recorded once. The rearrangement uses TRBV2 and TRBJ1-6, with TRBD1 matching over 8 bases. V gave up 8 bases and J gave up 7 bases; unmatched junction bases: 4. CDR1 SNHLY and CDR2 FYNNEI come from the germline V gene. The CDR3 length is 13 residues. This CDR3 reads CASLGQENSPLHF. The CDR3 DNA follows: TGTGCCAGCTTGGGACAGGAGAATTCACCCCTCCACTTT.

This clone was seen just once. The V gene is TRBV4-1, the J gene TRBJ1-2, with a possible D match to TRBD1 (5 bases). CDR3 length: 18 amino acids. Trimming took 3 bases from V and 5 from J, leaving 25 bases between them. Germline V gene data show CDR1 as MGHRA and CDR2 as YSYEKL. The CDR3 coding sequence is TGCGCCAGCAGCCACGGGAGAACAGGAGGACCCCGGGAATATGGCTACACCTTC. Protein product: CASSHGRTGGPREYGYTF.

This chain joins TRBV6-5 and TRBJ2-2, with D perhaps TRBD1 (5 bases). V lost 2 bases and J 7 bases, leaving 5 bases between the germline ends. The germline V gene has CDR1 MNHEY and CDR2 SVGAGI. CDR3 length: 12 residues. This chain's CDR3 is CASSYRGGELFF. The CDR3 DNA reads TGTGCCAGCAGTTACAGGGGCGGGGAGCTGTTTTTT.

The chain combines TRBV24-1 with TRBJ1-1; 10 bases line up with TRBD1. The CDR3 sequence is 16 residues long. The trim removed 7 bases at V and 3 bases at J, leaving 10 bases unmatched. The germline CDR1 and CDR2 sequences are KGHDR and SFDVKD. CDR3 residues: CATRPGTGVLHTEAFF. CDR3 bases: TGTGCCACCAGACCCGGGACAGGGGTCCTTCACACTGAAGCTTTCTTT.

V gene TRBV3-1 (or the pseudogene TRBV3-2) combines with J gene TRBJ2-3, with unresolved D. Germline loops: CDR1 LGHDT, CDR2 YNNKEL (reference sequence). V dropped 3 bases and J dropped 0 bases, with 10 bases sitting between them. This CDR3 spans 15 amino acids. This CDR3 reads CASSHSTISTDTQYF. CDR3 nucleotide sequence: TGTGCCAGCAGCCACTCAACAATTAGCACAGATACGCAGTATTTT.

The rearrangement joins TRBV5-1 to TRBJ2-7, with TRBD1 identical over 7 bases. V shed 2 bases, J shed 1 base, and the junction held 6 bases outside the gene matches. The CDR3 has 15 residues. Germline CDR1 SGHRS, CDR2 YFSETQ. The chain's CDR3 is CASSFRAGGSYEQYF. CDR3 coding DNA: TGCGCCAGCAGCTTTCGGGCAGGGGGATCCTACGAGCAGTACTTC.

The CDR3 DNA is TGTGCCAGTAGTATAAAGGCGGGAGAGAGGGATACGCAGTATTTT. This encodes CASSIKAGERDTQYF. This chain connects TRBV19 to TRBJ2-3; TRBD2 aligns across 7 bases. Germline lookup yields CDR1 LNHDA and CDR2 SQIVND (reference sequence). The V gene end was trimmed by 2 bases and the J gene end by 6 bases; junction bases not matched to a gene: 8. The CDR3 is 15 amino acids. The full variable domain, completed using reference TRBV19 and TRBJ2-3, is DGGITQSPKYLFRKEGQNVTLSCEQNLNHDAMYWYRQDPGQGLRLIYYSQIVNDFQKGDIAEGYSVSREKKESFPLTVTSAQKNPTAFYLCASSIKAGERDTQYFGPGTRLTVL.

The DNA for the CDR3 is TGTGCCAGTAGTATTCTAGGATATCAGTATTTT. This gives the protein CASSILGYQYF. The chain joins TRBV19 to TRBJ2-3; D ambiguous. Germline-derived CDR1 and CDR2 are LNHDA and SQIVND (reference sequence). The CDR3 runs 11 residues. V lost 3 bases, J lost 12 bases, and 10 bases lay in between.

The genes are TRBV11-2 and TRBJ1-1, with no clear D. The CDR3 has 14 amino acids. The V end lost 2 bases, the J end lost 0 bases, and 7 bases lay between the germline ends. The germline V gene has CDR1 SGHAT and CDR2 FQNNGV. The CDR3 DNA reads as TGTGCCAGCAGCTTAATTCAGTTGAACACTGAAGCTTTCTTT. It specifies CASSLIQLNTEAFF.